The entry below gives a single T cell receptor (beta chain) sequence along with its context. Its antigen is undetermined. A J-beta primer mix and a sample-barcoded 5' primer were used in a second PCR of roughly 7 to 12 cycles. From each sample, at least 3 million paired-end reads containing CDR3 were obtained. TCRdb reanalysed the 5' RACE reads using MiXCR and keeps one entry per CDR3 protein. Of some 900,000 distinct CDR3 sequences listed, 45% to 50% are singletons. RNA extraction gave at least 5.5 micrograms of total RNA per sample. This entry belongs to a study of blood T cells in healthy people across ages. Study-wide context: Using template switching, researchers captured about one barcoded beta molecule for each two T cells.

General study findings and limits: As age increased, TCR beta diversity per million T cells fell in a roughly linear fashion.

The sequence derives from a man aged 25 to 40 in good health. Sequencing was done on a sample of blood.

This CDR3 is CASSPYRDFSNQPQHF. DNA for the CDR3: TGTGCCAGCAGCCCATACAGGGATTTTAGCAATCAGCCCCAGCATTTT. The V call is TRBV7-8, the J call TRBJ1-5; D is perhaps TRBD1 (6 bases). The CDR3 is made up of 16 amino acids. Germline CDR1 reads SGHVS; CDR2 reads FQNEAQ. V was clipped by 5 bases and J by 0 bases, with 14 bases between them.